The 13 T cell receptor beta chains below all came from one sample that was sequenced in a study of blood T cell repertoires in COVID-19. Repertoires were generated with immunoSEQ multiplex PCR, while TCRdb's copy carries only in-frame clones and drops some. The repertoire has roughly 110,000 clones, over 75% of them found once; the top ten carry under 2%. The material sequenced was peripheral blood. The receptors originated from a man aged 50-60 years with acute or convalescent COVID-19.

CDR3 loop: CASSFKENYGYTF. The DNA of the CDR3 is TGTGCCAGCAGTTTCAAAGAGAACTATGGCTACACCTTC. The J gene is TRBJ1-2, the V gene TRBV12-3 or TRBV12-4; D gene ambiguous. V was clipped by 3 bases and J by 2 bases, with 7 bases between them. The CDR3 covers 13 residues.

The chain joins TRBV19 to TRBJ1-5; D is unclear. Trimming pared 5 bases from V and 2 bases from J, leaving 10 bases between. The CDR3 has 14 residues. Per the germline V gene, CDR1 is LNHDA and CDR2 is SQIVND (reference sequence). CDR3 region: CASSAAAGNQPQHF. In DNA form, the CDR3 reads TGTGCCAGTAGTGCGGCGGCGGGCAATCAGCCCCAGCATTTT. Full variable domain (missing parts from reference TRBV19 and TRBJ1-5): DGGITQSPKYLFRKEGQNVTLSCEQNLNHDAMYWYRQDPGQGLRLIYYSQIVNDFQKGDIAEGYSVSREKKESFPLTVTSAQKNPTAFYLCASSAAAGNQPQHFGDGTRLSIL.

The chain uses TRBV9 and TRBJ1-2; D possibly corresponds to TRBD1 (5 bases). The CDR3 is 13 amino acids. V was cut by 2 bases and J by 4 bases, with 9 bases left in between. Germline CDR1 is SGDLS and CDR2 is YYNGEE. CDR3: CASSVSGGYGYTF. The CDR3 nucleotides are TGTGCCAGCAGCGTTTCCGGGGGCTATGGCTACACCTTC.

V is TRBV7-9 and J is TRBJ1-1, with 11 bases identical to TRBD1. Germline loops: CDR1 SEHNR, CDR2 FQNEAQ (reference sequence). The length of the CDR3 is 12 residues. V dropped 8 bases and J dropped 11; count of bases not matched to a gene: 7. CDR3 amino acids: CASLGQGAEAFF. The CDR3 DNA reads TGTGCCAGCCTAGGACAGGGGGCAGAGGCTTTCTTT.

The chain couples TRBV6-5 to TRBJ1-1; D not resolved. Germline V gene sequence: CDR1 MNHEY, CDR2 SVGAGI. The CDR3 covers 12 residues. Deletions cut 2 bases from V and 1 base from J, with 2 bases between. The CDR3 bases are TGTGCCAGCAGTTACCGGAACACTGAAGCTTTCTTT. Translation: CASSYRNTEAFF.

V and J are TRBV5-1 and TRBJ1-5, with D unclear. The CDR3 extends over 15 amino acids. Germline V gives CDR1 SGHRS, CDR2 YFSETQ. V gave up 4 bases and J gave up 3 bases, with 14 bases separating them. DNA for the CDR3: TGCGCCAGCAGCCCCGTGGGCAGCAACAATCAGCCCCAGCATTTT. Encoded protein: CASSPVGSNNQPQHF.

This clone was recorded a few times. The J gene is TRBJ1-2, the V gene TRBV28; maybe TRBD1 (6 bases). Trimming took off 5 bases at V and 7 bases at J, with 17 bases between the two ends. This CDR3 region has 14 residues. The V gene's germline CDR1 is MDHEN and CDR2 SYDVKM. The CDR3: CASSDPDRRGGYTF. The DNA for the CDR3 is TGTGCCAGCAGTGACCCAGACAGGCGTGGTGGCTACACCTTC.

This chain joins TRBV5-1 and TRBJ1-5; no clear D gene. With 0 bases removed from V and 2 bases from J, the gap between germline ends came to 9 bases. This CDR3 region has 15 residues. The germline V gene encodes CDR1 SGHRS and CDR2 YFSETQ. The CDR3: CASSLVGEGNQPQHF. CDR3 in DNA: TGCGCCAGCAGCTTGGTTGGGGAGGGCAATCAGCCCCAGCATTTT.

The table lists this clone with a count of one. The rearrangement uses TRBV5-1 and TRBJ1-1; D is possibly TRBD1 (5 bases). The CDR3 covers 14 residues. Germline loops: CDR1 SGHRS, CDR2 YFSETQ. Trimming stripped 2 bases from V and 3 bases from J, with 11 bases between. The CDR3 is CASSFKGGDTEAFF. CDR3 nucleotides: TGCGCCAGCAGCTTTAAAGGAGGGGACACTGAAGCTTTCTTT.

The chain links TRBV28 to TRBJ2-3, with 8 bases aligning to TRBD2. Germline V gene data show CDR1 as MDHEN and CDR2 as SYDVKM. The CDR3 has 14 amino acids. V was clipped by 8 bases and J by 0 bases; unmatched bases: 4. This CDR3 is CASQTSGSTDTQYF. CDR3 nucleotide sequence: TGTGCCAGCCAAACTAGCGGTAGCACAGATACGCAGTATTTT.

The chain is built from TRBV6-5 and TRBJ1-3; D might be TRBD1 (5 bases). Per the germline V gene, CDR1 is MNHEY and CDR2 is SVGAGI. CDR3 length: 15 amino acids. With 6 bases removed from V and 0 bases from J, the gap between germline ends came to 12 bases. The chain's CDR3 is CASRGAANSGNTIYF. Here the CDR3 DNA reads TGTGCCAGCAGAGGGGCAGCCAACTCTGGAAACACCATATATTTT.

The chain links TRBV10-3 to TRBJ1-4; TRBD1 is a possible D gene (5 bases). Germline V gene sequence: CDR1 ENHRY, CDR2 SYGVKD. The V and J ends lost 11 bases and 4 bases respectively, with 14 bases between them. The CDR3 covers 13 residues. CDR3 bases: TGTGCCTCCTCCAGGGAAGGTAATGAAAAACTGTTTTTT. Protein: CASSREGNEKLFF.

This clone was counted only a few times. This chain joins TRBV4-1 and TRBJ1-4, with TRBD1 as a possible D gene (6 bases). Germline CDR1 and CDR2: MGHRA and YSYEKL. This CDR3 has 17 amino acids. V shed 0 bases and J shed 1 base, with 12 bases lying between them. CDR3 residues: CASSQDQSGQTNEKLFF. The CDR3 DNA sequence: TGCGCCAGCAGCCAAGATCAGTCGGGACAAACTAATGAAAAACTGTTTTTT.